This T cell receptor beta chain was recovered during a study of blood T cell repertoires in COVID-19. Study overall: The study drew acute and convalescent COVID-19 samples from the United States, Italy and Spain.

Assay used: immunoSEQ multiplex PCR; TCRdb lists only in-frame clones, some missing. The table has around 260,000 clones, 91% seen once. The length of the CDR3 is 13 residues. Germline CDR1 reads GTSNPN; CDR2 reads SVGIG (reference sequence). V was cut by 3 bases and J by 0 bases, with 8 bases left in between. The clonotype originates from a woman aged 25 to 39 with COVID-19, enrolled during active disease. The rearrangement links TRBV30 to TRBJ2-5; D is perhaps TRBD2 (6 bases). Sequenced input: peripheral blood. The CDR3 DNA follows: TGTGCCTGGAGCGGAGGGTACCAAGAGACCCAGTACTTC. Its translation is CAWSGGYQETQYF.